This passage covers 32 T cell receptor beta chains from one sample sequenced in a study of metastatic and nonmetastatic thyroid tumors. Using MiXCR, TCRdb re-called clones from the PCR reads. The data hold 9,000 to 15,000 clones, with around a third observed a single time. Ahead of thyroid surgery, no patient had received treatment of any kind. What was sequenced was tumor tissue. Receptors originate from a female donor with papillary thyroid cancer or a benign thyroid nodule (not recorded which). Some clones in this sample may be carry-over from other donors' samples.

The gene calls are TRBV20-1 and TRBJ2-1; 7 nucleotides agree with TRBD2. V gave up 1 base and J gave up 5 bases; unmatched junction bases: 8. Germline V gene sequence: CDR1 DFQATT, CDR2 SNEGSKA (reference sequence). The CDR3 is 15 amino acids. The CDR3 coding sequence is TGCAGTGCTAGAGGGTCGGGGGGTTTTAACAATGAGCAGTTCTTC. Translation gives CSARGSGGFNNEQFF.

The J gene is TRBJ1-5, the V gene TRBV2; D is possibly TRBD1 (5 bases). V was trimmed by 2 bases and J by 8 bases, leaving 19 bases between them. Germline V gene data show CDR1 as SNHLY and CDR2 as FYNNEI. This CDR3 has 16 amino acids. CDR3 DNA: TGTGCCAGCAGTGAAAACGGGGGAACGCGGTATAAGCCCCAGCATTTT. The encoded protein is CASSENGGTRYKPQHF.

The CDR3 loop reads CASEASNYEQYF. CDR3 nucleotides: TGTGCCAGCGAGGCGTCTAATTACGAGCAGTACTTC. The chain combines TRBV6-1 with TRBJ2-7; unclear D gene. V was shortened by 8 bases and J by 4 bases, with 12 bases between the two germline ends. From germline, CDR1 is MNHNS and CDR2 SASEGT. This CDR3 comprises 12 residues.

This clone was seen repeatedly, ten times or more. This sequence joins TRBV7-2 and TRBJ2-5, with 9 bases fitting TRBD1. This CDR3 region has 15 residues. J gave up 6 bases and V 5 bases, and 10 bases lay outside the gene matches. Germline V gene lookup returns CDR1 SGHTA and CDR2 FQGNSA. The CDR3 DNA is TGTGCCAGCAGCCTTGACAGGGGGGTCAGTAAGACCCAGTACTTC. Encoded protein: CASSLDRGVSKTQYF.

The chain joins TRBV19 to TRBJ2-1; 13 bases fit TRBD2. Looked up from germline, CDR1 is LNHDA and CDR2 is SQIVND (reference sequence). V was clipped by 3 bases and J by 5 bases; unmatched bases: 7. The CDR3 runs 17 residues. Here the CDR3 reads CASSIGLAGDPNNEQFF. The CDR3 DNA sequence: TGTGCCAGTAGTATCGGACTAGCGGGAGATCCCAACAATGAGCAGTTCTTC.

In its sample, this clone was seen many times. The V and J genes are TRBV4-3 and TRBJ2-1; D is perhaps TRBD1 (5 bases). The CDR3 extends over 13 amino acids. The V end was cut by 5 bases, the J end by 6 bases, with 11 bases between. The V gene's germline CDR1 is LGHNA and CDR2 YSLEER. The CDR3 spells CASSGLRVNEQFF. CDR3 nucleotide sequence: TGCGCCAGCAGCGGTCTCAGGGTCAATGAGCAGTTCTTC.

The V gene is TRBV20-1, the J gene TRBJ2-7; possibly TRBD2 for D (5 bases). Trimming took off 1 base at V and 0 bases at J, with 16 bases between the two ends. This CDR3 is built from 16 residues. Germline V gives CDR1 DFQATT, CDR2 SNEGSKA (reference sequence). DNA of the CDR3: TGCAGTGCTAGAGGAACCATAGGAGCGGACTCCTACGAGCAGTACTTC. It yields the protein CSARGTIGADSYEQYF.

Worth noting for this clone: At one end, the junction sequence differs from germline, possibly due to a read error. The rearrangement links TRBV12-3 or TRBV12-4 to TRBJ1-2; D gene ambiguous. CDR3 length: 14 residues. The CDR3 DNA reads TGTTCCAGCACCTTCGGCCAGACCCGCATTGGCTACGCCTTC. This sequence encodes CSSTFGQTRIGYAF.

This chain links TRBV5-1 with TRBJ1-3; D gene unclear. V shed 6 bases and J shed 0 bases, with 13 bases lying between them. This CDR3 has 15 amino acids. Germline V lookup: CDR1 SGHRS, CDR2 YFSETQ. The CDR3 sequence is CASKRSAVSGNTIYF. CDR3 bases: TGCGCCAGCAAACGGTCCGCAGTCTCTGGAAACACCATATATTTT.

The chain employs TRBV5-1 and TRBJ2-3; D not certain. The ends were cut back, 1 base at V and 4 bases at J, with 10 bases in the middle. This CDR3 is 14 amino acids long. Per germline, CDR1 SGHRS and CDR2 YFSETQ. The CDR3: CASSLNYMADTQYF. The CDR3, as DNA: TGCGCCAGCAGCTTGAATTACATGGCAGATACGCAGTATTTT.

This clone has ten or more counts. The chain links TRBV9 to TRBJ1-4; no clear D. CDR1 is SGDLS, CDR2 YYNGEE, per germline. The V and J ends lost 0 bases and 0 bases respectively, with 9 bases between them. CDR3 length equals 16 residues. For the CDR3, the DNA is TGTGCCAGCAGCGTAGCCCCTGGGGCAACTAATGAAAAACTGTTTTTT. This encodes CASSVAPGATNEKLFF.

The chain links TRBV14 to TRBJ1-1; D is possibly TRBD1 (6 bases). The germline V and J ends were trimmed by 0 bases and 7 bases, with 24 bases remaining between them. This CDR3 is built from 18 residues. Germline V lookup: CDR1 SGHDN, CDR2 FVKESK. CDR3 sequence reads: CASSQDLSKGVKVGEAFF. CDR3 in DNA: TGTGCCAGCAGCCAAGATCTTAGTAAGGGGGTGAAGGTGGGTGAAGCTTTCTTT. Based on the CDR3 plus reference TRBV14 and TRBJ1-1, the full variable domain is EAGVTQFPSHSVIEKGQTVTLRCDPISGHDNLYWYRRVMGKEIKFLLHFVKESKQDESGMPNNRFLAERTGGTYSTLKVQPAELEDSGVYFCASSQDLSKGVKVGEAFFGQGTRLTVV.

The V call is TRBV4-3, the J call TRBJ2-7; D unclear. CDR1 is LGHNA, CDR2 YSLEER, per germline. This CDR3 spans 12 amino acids. V was trimmed by 3 bases and J by 6 bases, leaving 9 bases between them. The CDR3 DNA reads TGCGCCAGCAGCCACGGACGGAGCGAGCAGTACTTC. Its translation: CASSHGRSEQYF.

The chain has TRBV6-1 and TRBJ2-5; possibly TRBD2 for D (5 bases). V lost 2 bases, J lost 0 bases, and 13 bases lay in between. The CDR3 consists of 16 residues. Per the germline V gene, CDR1 is MNHNS and CDR2 is SASEGT. The CDR3 here is CASSERAGSYQETQYF. The CDR3 region has the DNA TGTGCCAGCAGTGAACGGGCGGGTAGTTACCAAGAGACCCAGTACTTC.

This chain joins TRBV6-1 and TRBJ2-5; 10 bases are a match to TRBD2. This CDR3 contains 15 residues. After removal of 4 bases from V and 3 bases from J, the junction contained 5 bases not matched to a gene. Germline loops: CDR1 MNHNS, CDR2 SASEGT. The CDR3 nucleotides are TGTGCCAGCAGTGGGAATAGCGGGGGGAAAGAGACCCAGTACTTC. Translated, it gives CASSGNSGGKETQYF.

This chain connects TRBV5-4 to TRBJ2-7; 10 bases line up with TRBD1. Losses at the gene ends were 6 bases for V and 5 bases for J; bases not matched to a gene: 14. Germline CDR1 reads SGHNT; CDR2 reads YYREEE (reference sequence). The CDR3 extends over 16 amino acids. The chain's CDR3 is CASISPGGQGLDEQYF. CDR3 in DNA: TGTGCCAGCATCTCCCCCGGGGGACAGGGGCTAGACGAGCAGTACTTC.

This clone ranks as medium-sized. The rearrangement links TRBV19 to TRBJ2-2; D gene uncertain. The germline V gene encodes CDR1 LNHDA and CDR2 SQIVND (reference sequence). This CDR3 is 12 amino acids long. V was clipped by 6 bases and J by 7 bases, with 9 bases between them. CDR3 loop: CASSMVSGELFF. CDR3 bases: TGTGCCAGTAGCATGGTGAGCGGGGAGCTGTTTTTT.

The chain uses TRBV3-1 and TRBJ2-3; D is uncertain. Trimming took off 5 bases at V and 2 bases at J, with 8 bases between the two ends. CDR3 length: 13 residues. Germline V lookup: CDR1 LGHDT, CDR2 YNNKEL (reference sequence). In DNA, the CDR3 is TGTGCCAGCAGCGACCTTCACACAGATACGCAGTATTTT. Translation gives CASSDLHTDTQYF.

Comment on this clone: A read error is likely, as this CDR3 ends without the conserved phenylalanine or tryptophan. This rearrangement joins TRBV11-2 to TRBJ2-1; D uncertain. With 3 bases removed from V and 8 bases from J, the gap between germline ends came to 8 bases. CDR3 size: 12 residues. Germline V gives CDR1 SGHAT, CDR2 FQNNGV. The CDR3 sequence is CASSFSGDEQFL. The DNA for the CDR3 is TGTGCCAGCAGCTTTTCGGGTGATGAGCAGTTCCTC.

This clone is termed medium-sized. V is TRBV19 and J is TRBJ1-5, with 7 positions matching TRBD1. The germline gives CDR1 LNHDA, CDR2 SQIVND (reference sequence). This CDR3 is 15 amino acids long. With V trimmed by 11 bases and J by 5 bases, 15 bases remained unmatched. The CDR3 loop reads CAARDRASLDQPQHF. Here the CDR3 DNA reads TGTGCCGCTAGAGACAGGGCTTCCCTTGATCAGCCCCAGCATTTT.

The rearrangement links TRBV4-3 to TRBJ2-2, with D possibly TRBD1 on 6 matching bases. The CDR3 is made up of 18 amino acids. Per germline, CDR1 LGHNA and CDR2 YSLEER. V gave up 4 bases and J gave up 5 bases, with 23 bases separating them. CDR3 in DNA: TGCGCCAGCAGCCCAGAAACACTGGGGCAGGGGTCAACCGGGGAGCTGTTTTTT. Translation: CASSPETLGQGSTGELFF.

This clone is medium-sized within its sample. This sequence joins TRBV5-1 and TRBJ2-7; maybe TRBD1 (6 bases). The CDR3 contains 14 residues. The V end was cut by 4 bases, the J end by 1 base, with 12 bases between. Germline values: CDR1 SGHRS, CDR2 YFSETQ. The CDR3 spells CASSQVTGSYEQYF. The CDR3, as DNA: TGCGCCAGCAGCCAAGTGACAGGTTCCTACGAGCAGTACTTC.

This clone qualifies as medium-sized. This chain uses TRBV7-2 with TRBJ2-1, with TRBD1 matching over 8 bases. This CDR3 contains 13 residues. Germline values: CDR1 SGHTA, CDR2 FQGNSA. Trimming removed 11 bases from V and 3 bases from J; junction bases left unmatched: 6. CDR3 nucleotides: TGTGCCGACAGGGGTTCTGGCTACAATGAGCAGTTCTTC. Protein sequence: CADRGSGYNEQFF. Full variable domain (outside the CDR3, taken from reference TRBV7-2 and TRBJ2-1): GAGVSQSPSNKVTEKGKDVELRCDPISGHTALYWYRQSLGQGLEFLIYFQGNSAPDKSGLPSDRFSAERTGGSVSTLTIQRTQQEDSAVYLCADRGSGYNEQFFGPGTRLTVL.

Comments on this clone: An end of the junction differs from the germline gene, which may be a read error. The V gene is TRBV20-1, the J gene TRBJ2-7; D is possibly TRBD1 (5 bases). Germline assignment: CDR1 DFQATT and CDR2 SNEGSKA (reference sequence). There are 13 residues in the CDR3. Here the CDR3 reads CSARQGISYEHYF. For the CDR3, the DNA is TGCAGTGCTAGACAGGGTATATCCTACGAGCATTACTTC.

This clone is categorized as medium-sized. The chain joins TRBV20-1 to TRBJ2-7; D is tentatively TRBD1 or TRBD2 (7 bases each). The germline V gene has CDR1 DFQATT and CDR2 SNEGSKA (reference sequence). This CDR3 comprises 13 residues. V lost 7 bases, J lost 3 bases, and 16 bases lay in between. The CDR3, as DNA: TGCAGTGTGGGGGGAGGGGGCCACTACGAGCAGTACTTC. It yields the protein CSVGGGGHYEQYF.

The chain carries TRBV11-1 and TRBJ2-1; 8 positions agree with TRBD1. The V and J ends lost 4 bases and 2 bases, in that order; junction bases with no gene match: 7. This CDR3 has 16 residues. The germline V gene has CDR1 SGHAT and CDR2 FQDESV (reference sequence). The DNA of the CDR3 is TGTGCCAGCAGCTCTCGGACAGGGATGACCTACAATGAGCAGTTCTTC. The encoded protein is CASSSRTGMTYNEQFF.

By sample share, this clone is medium-sized (0.01 to 0.1%). The gene calls are TRBV20-1 and TRBJ1-2; unclear D gene. The CDR3 totals 15 residues. Germline V gives CDR1 DFQATT, CDR2 SNEGSKA (reference sequence). Trimming took off 0 bases at V and 0 bases at J, with 11 bases between the two ends. CDR3 loop: CSAREYPEANYGYTF. DNA for the CDR3: TGCAGTGCTAGAGAATATCCCGAGGCTAACTATGGCTACACCTTC.

V usage is TRBV6-1 and J usage is TRBJ1-2; D is ambiguous. V shed 4 bases and J shed 8 bases, with 14 bases lying between them. The CDR3 sequence is 13 residues long. Per the germline V gene, CDR1 is MNHNS and CDR2 is SASEGT. The CDR3 loop is CASSGWAAGGYTF. DNA of the CDR3: TGTGCCAGCAGTGGGTGGGCGGCAGGCGGCTACACCTTC.

This clone is categorized as medium-sized (0.01 to 0.1%). V gene TRBV18 combines with J gene TRBJ1-1; D call uncertain. Between the trimmed V and J ends, which lost 4 bases and 11 bases, there was a span of 14 bases. This CDR3 is 12 amino acids long. CDR1 and CDR2 (germline): KGHSH, LQKENI. The CDR3 DNA reads as TGTGCCAGCTCACAGGACTGGACGGGGGCTTTCTTT. Translating it yields CASSQDWTGAFF.

This clone was picked up many times. V and J are TRBV20-1 and TRBJ2-2; possibly TRBD1 for D (6 bases). Germline CDR1 and CDR2: DFQATT and SNEGSKA (reference sequence). The CDR3 spans 15 residues. V was trimmed by 5 bases and J by 4 bases, leaving 17 bases between them. The DNA of the CDR3 is TGCAGTGCTCCCATCCAAGGGGGAGCCACCGGGGAGCTGTTTTTT. Translating gives CSAPIQGGATGELFF.

The chain combines TRBV5-1 with TRBJ2-7; D gene unclear. Per germline, CDR1 SGHRS and CDR2 YFSETQ. This CDR3 comprises 14 residues. V lost 1 base and J 5 bases, leaving 13 bases between the germline ends. The CDR3 DNA sequence: TGCGCCAGCAGCTTGCGGGCACAACTCGACGAGCAGTACTTC. It encodes CASSLRAQLDEQYF. The whole variable domain, remainder taken from reference TRBV5-1 and TRBJ2-7, is KAGVTQTPRYLIKTRGQQVTLSCSPISGHRSVSWYQQTPGQGLQFLFEYFSETQRNKGNFPGRFSGRQFSNSRSEMNVSTLELGDSALYLCASSLRAQLDEQYFGPGTRLTVT.

CDR3: CASSYRSTEAFF. The CDR3, as DNA: TGTGCCAGCAGTTATCGTAGCACTGAAGCTTTCTTT. The chain has TRBV6-2 or TRBV6-3 and TRBJ1-1, with D unresolved. The CDR3 covers 12 residues. CDR1 is MNHEY, CDR2 SVGEGT, per germline. V lost 3 bases and J lost 4, with 6 bases in between.